This record looks at one T cell receptor (beta chain) sequence and its context. This sample is part of a study of blood T cell repertoires in COVID-19. For the study at large: COVID-19 samples, acute and convalescent, were from the United States, Italy and Spain. PBMCs, B-cell-depleted T cells, or T cells provided the cDNA or gDNA that made up the material.

Original processing notes: How many nucleated cells were present was estimated from reference gene primer amplification. The repertoire was sequenced with immunoSEQ multiplex PCR; TCRdb's copy has only in-frame clones and lacks some. V and J calls and clone size are given by that table; D and trimming were obtained from the DNA. The sample includes approximately 230,000 clones, about nine tenths of them seen just once. The sequencing input was peripheral blood. The sequence derives from a man aged 25-45 years who had recovered from COVID-19.

CDR3 bases: TGTGCCAGTAGTATCGGGCAGGGGAGCTCCTACGAGCAGTACTTC. Translation: CASSIGQGSSYEQYF. V and J are TRBV19 and TRBJ2-7; the D gene is possibly TRBD1 (6 bases). Trimming took off 3 bases at V and 0 bases at J, with 12 bases between the two ends. From germline, CDR1 is LNHDA and CDR2 SQIVND (reference sequence). CDR3 length equals 15 residues.